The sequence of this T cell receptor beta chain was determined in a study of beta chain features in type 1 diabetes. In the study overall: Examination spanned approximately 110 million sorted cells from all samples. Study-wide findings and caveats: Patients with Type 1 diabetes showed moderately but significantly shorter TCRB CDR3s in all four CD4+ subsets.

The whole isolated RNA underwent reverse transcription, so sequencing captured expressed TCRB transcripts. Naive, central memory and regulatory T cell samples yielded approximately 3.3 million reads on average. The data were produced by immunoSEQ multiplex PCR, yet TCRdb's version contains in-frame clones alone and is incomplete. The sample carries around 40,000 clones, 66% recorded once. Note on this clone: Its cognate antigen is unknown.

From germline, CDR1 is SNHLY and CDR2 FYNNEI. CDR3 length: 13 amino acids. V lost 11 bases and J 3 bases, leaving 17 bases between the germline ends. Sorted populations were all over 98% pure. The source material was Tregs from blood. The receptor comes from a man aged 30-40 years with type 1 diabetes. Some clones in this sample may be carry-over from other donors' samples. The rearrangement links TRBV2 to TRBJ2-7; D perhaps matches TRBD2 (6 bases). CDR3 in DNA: TGTGCCGGAGGCGGCGGGATCAACTACGAGCAGTACTTC. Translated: CAGGGGINYEQYF.